The 9 T cell receptor beta chains below were found in one sample sequenced in a study of cytomegalovirus exposure and HLA in healthy donors. With 60 Vbeta and 13 Jbeta primers, the PCR was carried out. TCRdb keeps only in-frame clones here, not all; method: immunoSEQ multiplex PCR. The profile covers more than 95,000 clones, with 78% appearing a single time and under 1.5% taken by the ten largest. The source material was PBMCs. Source of these receptors: a man younger than 45 in good health and CMV-seronegative.

The V gene is TRBV27, the J gene TRBJ2-7; 7 bases fit TRBD1. The J segment lost 2 bases and the V segment lost 3 bases, leaving 4 bases of the junction unmatched. Per the germline V gene, CDR1 is MNHEY and CDR2 is SMNVEV (reference sequence). CDR3 length: 14 residues. In DNA form, the CDR3 reads TGTGCCAGCAGTTTGAGAGGGGGCGCCTACGAGCAGTACTTC. As protein: CASSLRGGAYEQYF.

The V gene is TRBV10-1, the J gene TRBJ2-7, with D perhaps matching TRBD1 (5 bases). The germline CDR1 and CDR2 sequences are WNHNN and SYGVQD (reference sequence). This CDR3 comprises 11 residues. V was pared by 5 bases and J by 5 bases, with 7 bases between. The CDR3 loop is CASSIGDEQYF. The CDR3 nucleotides read TGCGCCAGCAGTATAGGGGACGAGCAGTACTTC.

This rearrangement joins TRBV12-5 to TRBJ2-1, with 10 bases aligning to TRBD2. CDR3 length: 16 amino acids. Losses at the gene ends were 2 bases for V and 10 bases for J; bases not matched to a gene: 11. From germline, CDR1 is LGHNT and CDR2 FRNRAP. This CDR3 is CASGLQLAGAVWEQFF. The CDR3 DNA reads as TGTGCTAGTGGTTTGCAGCTAGCGGGAGCGGTTTGGGAGCAGTTCTTC.

V and J are TRBV2 and TRBJ1-1; D gene ambiguous. The V end was cut by 4 bases, the J end by 5 bases, with 14 bases between. The CDR3 spans 14 residues. Germline CDR1 reads SNHLY; CDR2 reads FYNNEI. CDR3 sequence: CASSAGDGLTEAFF. CDR3 DNA: TGTGCCAGCAGTGCTGGAGACGGGTTAACTGAAGCTTTCTTT. Based on the CDR3 plus reference TRBV2 and TRBJ1-1, the full variable domain is EPEVTQTPSHQVTQMGQEVILRCVPISNHLYFYWYRQILGQKVEFLVSFYNNEISEKSEIFDDQFSVERPDGSNFTLKIRSTKLEDSAMYFCASSAGDGLTEAFFGQGTRLTVV.

This clone was recorded a few times. This chain joins TRBV7-2 and TRBJ2-7, with 12 bases aligning to TRBD2. Germline values: CDR1 SGHTA, CDR2 FQGNSA. V was pared by 6 bases and J by 0 bases, with 0 bases of the junction left unmatched. The CDR3 has 14 residues. In nucleotides, the CDR3 is TGTGCCAGCAGACTAGCGGGGGGCTCCTACGAGCAGTACTTC. Translating gives CASRLAGGSYEQYF.

The rearrangement joins TRBV6-6 to TRBJ1-1, with D maybe TRBD1 (6 bases). V was clipped by 4 bases and J by 8 bases, with 8 bases between them. Germline lookup yields CDR1 MNHNY and CDR2 SVGAGI (reference sequence). The CDR3 has 11 amino acids. CDR3: CASSFDREAFF. DNA of the CDR3: TGTGCCAGCAGTTTTGACAGGGAAGCTTTCTTT.

A few counts support this clone. The rearrangement links TRBV28 to TRBJ1-1, with TRBD1 matching over 10 bases. The germline V gene has CDR1 MDHEN and CDR2 SYDVKM. The CDR3 runs 14 residues. V lost 7 bases, J lost 9 bases, and 11 bases stayed unmatched. The CDR3 DNA reads as TGTGCCAGCATCTGGGCCTCGGGACAGGGGAAAGCTTTCTTT. It encodes CASIWASGQGKAFF.

The gene calls are TRBV29-1 and TRBJ2-1, with 9 bases that match TRBD2. Germline values: CDR1 SQVTM, CDR2 ANQGSEA. CDR3 size: 12 residues. Trimming removed 4 bases from V and 8 bases from J; junction bases left unmatched: 3. DNA of the CDR3: TGCAGCGTTGGTCTAGCGGGGCATGAGCAGTTCTTC. Its translation: CSVGLAGHEQFF.

The V gene is TRBV4-3, the J gene TRBJ1-6; TRBD1 matches at 9 bases. Looked up from germline, CDR1 is LGHNA and CDR2 is YSLEER. V trimming: 1 base; J trimming: 11 bases; junction bases outside the gene matches: 6. This CDR3 contains 15 residues. As DNA, the CDR3 is TGCGCCAGCAGCCAAGGGGACAGGGTTCTGGCACCCCTCCACTTT. Amino acid sequence: CASSQGDRVLAPLHF.